This T cell receptor beta chain was recovered during a study of CD8+ T cells in alopecia areata. Study-level background: Grafted skin came from C3H/HeJ donors with spontaneous alopecia (roughly 6-12 months old) and was placed on roughly 7-11-week-old female C3H/HeJ mice. Whole-study findings and limits: Higher clonality was seen in lesional scalp than in normal scalp, especially in alopecia totalis/universalis. Although TCR sharing was seen in mice, sharing across patients was less clear, possibly for HLA-related reasons. Tissue-resident alphabeta T cells belonging to normal skin likewise get sequenced within scalp specimens.

A panel of CD4, CD8alpha, NKG2D, NKG2ACE and other markers served to sort pooled cutaneous lymph node cells. This clone was seen ten or more times. Its matching antigen is unknown. The gene names given are mouse names. Sequencing ends 4 residues short of the CDR3 end; the germline J gene provides the rest. There are 12 residues in the CDR3. CDR1 is NSHNY and CDR2 is SYGAGN in the germline V gene. RNA, once extracted, was reverse transcribed into cDNA for use as the sequencing template. Some clones are missing from TCRdb's copy, which holds only in-frame ones; the method was immunoSEQ multiplex PCR. The sample contains 200,000 to 300,000 clones, none of them singletons.

This chain uses TRBV13-1 with TRBJ2-1, with 7 bases fitting TRBD1. Sequenced sample: CD4+ T cells sorted from a lymph node. This TCR came from a C3H/HeJ mouse with alopecia areata. The strain bears MHC haplotype H2-k. CDR3 amino acids: CASKTGLAEQFF. The CDR3 DNA, read in part, is TGTGCCAGCAAGACAGGGCTCGCT.